The 17 T cell receptor beta chains presented below share a single source sample, sequenced in a study of T cell responses to AZD1222 COVID-19 vaccine. Measured with immunoSEQ multiplex PCR; TCRdb has only the in-frame clones, and not every one. The table lists about 140,000 clones, 85% to 95% of them singletons. Sequenced material: peripheral blood, taken on day 0 of MenACWY control vaccination. All receptors come from an adult in good health.

The chain couples TRBV4-2 to TRBJ2-5; TRBD2 matches 15 bases. V gave up 3 bases and J gave up 3 bases; unmatched junction bases: 2. Germline lookup yields CDR1 LGHNA and CDR2 YNFKEQ. This CDR3 spans 16 amino acids. CDR3 bases: TGTGCCAGCAGCCAGGGGACTAGCGGGGGGAAAGAGACCCAGTACTTC. This gives the protein CASSQGTSGGKETQYF.

The gene calls are TRBV19 and TRBJ1-1, with D unresolved. Germline V gene sequence: CDR1 LNHDA, CDR2 SQIVND (reference sequence). This CDR3 has 14 residues. V was cut by 0 bases and J by 2 bases, with 7 bases left in between. CDR3 region: CASSIDHQNTEAFF. The CDR3 nucleotides read TGTGCCAGTAGTATAGACCATCAAAACACTGAAGCTTTCTTT.

The chain has TRBV19 and TRBJ1-5; weak D call: TRBD1 (6 bases). The CDR3 is 13 amino acids. Trimming left V 4 bases short and J 6 bases short, with 10 bases between. Germline V gene sequence: CDR1 LNHDA, CDR2 SQIVND (reference sequence). The CDR3 region is CASSTGGGQPQHF. In DNA, the CDR3 is TGTGCCAGTAGTACGGGGGGCGGTCAGCCCCAGCATTTT. Together with reference TRBV19 and TRBJ1-5, the CDR3 gives the full variable domain: DGGITQSPKYLFRKEGQNVTLSCEQNLNHDAMYWYRQDPGQGLRLIYYSQIVNDFQKGDIAEGYSVSREKKESFPLTVTSAQKNPTAFYLCASSTGGGQPQHFGDGTRLSIL.

The J gene is TRBJ1-2, the V gene TRBV11-3; TRBD1 matches at 7 bases. V was clipped by 7 bases and J by 4 bases; unmatched bases: 18. The CDR3 runs to 17 residues. Germline lookup yields CDR1 SGHNT and CDR2 YENEEA. This CDR3 reads CASTPKGTATPPYGYTF. For the CDR3, the DNA is TGTGCCAGCACTCCCAAGGGGACAGCTACCCCCCCCTATGGCTACACCTTC.

The chain combines TRBV19 with TRBJ2-2; TRBD2 is a possible D gene (5 bases). The germline V and J ends were trimmed by 2 bases and 7 bases, with 8 bases remaining between them. The germline CDR1 and CDR2 sequences are LNHDA and SQIVND (reference sequence). This CDR3 spans 13 amino acids. The CDR3 region has the DNA TGTGCCAGTAGTATAATCGGAGGCGGGGAGCTGTTTTTT. Its translation is CASSIIGGGELFF. Full variable domain (missing parts from reference TRBV19 and TRBJ2-2): DGGITQSPKYLFRKEGQNVTLSCEQNLNHDAMYWYRQDPGQGLRLIYYSQIVNDFQKGDIAEGYSVSREKKESFPLTVTSAQKNPTAFYLCASSIIGGGELFFGEGSRLTVL.

The J gene is TRBJ2-1, the V gene TRBV24-1; TRBD2 agrees at 11 bases. CDR3 length equals 16 residues. Germline V gene data show CDR1 as KGHDR and CDR2 as SFDVKD. The V segment lost 3 bases and the J segment 3 bases; nucleotides outside the gene matches: 3. DNA for the CDR3: TGTGCCACCAGTGATCCTAGCGGGAGGCGCTACAATGAGCAGTTCTTC. This encodes CATSDPSGRRYNEQFF.

The chain is built from TRBV6-5 and TRBJ1-1; tentative D call: TRBD1 (5 bases). The germline V gene has CDR1 MNHEY and CDR2 SVGAGI. This CDR3 is 14 amino acids long. Trimming shortened V by 6 bases and J by 3 bases, and 14 bases separated the two germline ends. CDR3 residues: CASRPQGGDTEAFF. The CDR3 DNA follows: TGTGCCAGCAGACCCCAGGGTGGCGACACTGAAGCTTTCTTT.

The CDR3 DNA sequence: TGTGCCAGCAGCCCCGACAGTATTTCCACTGAAGCTTTCTTT. Translating gives CASSPDSISTEAFF. The genes are TRBV7-3 and TRBJ1-1, with TRBD1 as a possible D gene (5 bases). The germline V gene has CDR1 SGHTA and CDR2 FQGTGA. V gave up 5 bases and J gave up 4 bases, with 14 bases separating them. The CDR3 totals 14 residues. Using reference TRBV7-3 and TRBJ1-1 for the parts outside the CDR3, the full variable domain is GAGVSQTPSNKVTEKGKYVELRCDPISGHTALYWYRQSLGQGPEFLIYFQGTGAADDSGLPNDRFFAVRPEGSVSTLKIQRTERGDSAVYLCASSPDSISTEAFFGQGTRLTVV.

V gene TRBV2 combines with J gene TRBJ2-1, with a weak D call TRBD2 (5 bases). Per the germline V gene, CDR1 is SNHLY and CDR2 is FYNNEI. V was pared by 5 bases and J by 8 bases, with 16 bases between. The CDR3 extends over 14 amino acids. CDR3 region: CASSPTFPSYEQFF. In DNA, the CDR3 is TGTGCCAGCAGTCCCACTTTCCCTAGCTATGAGCAGTTCTTC.

This chain connects TRBV14 to TRBJ2-1; 10 bases align to TRBD1. CDR1 SGHDN and CDR2 FVKESK come from the germline V gene. Unmatched junction bases numbered 13, after V lost 4 bases and J lost 4 bases. The CDR3 totals 18 residues. The CDR3 reads CASSPIRRGQGGYNEQFF. As DNA, the CDR3 is TGTGCCAGCAGCCCTATCAGGAGAGGACAGGGGGGATACAATGAGCAGTTCTTC.

The CDR3 region has the DNA TGTGCCAGCAGTTCCCCTTTGAGCCTTAGGGGTGGGAACACTGAAGCTTTCTTT. Its protein product is CASSSPLSLRGGNTEAFF. V gene TRBV28 combines with J gene TRBJ1-1, with a tentative D call TRBD1 (5 bases). The CDR3 is 18 residues long. V was pared by 4 bases and J by 1 base, with 22 bases between. The germline V gene has CDR1 MDHEN and CDR2 SYDVKM.

The rearrangement uses TRBV10-1 and TRBJ2-1; D is unclear. CDR3 size: 16 residues. V dropped 3 bases and J dropped 0 bases, with 12 bases sitting between them. The germline V gene has CDR1 WNHNN and CDR2 SYGVQD (reference sequence). The CDR3 sequence is CASSDYLFGSYNEQFF. The DNA for the CDR3 is TGCGCCAGCAGTGATTATTTGTTCGGCTCCTACAATGAGCAGTTCTTC.

The J gene is TRBJ1-6, the V gene TRBV4-2; 7 nucleotides line up with TRBD1. The CDR3 has 15 amino acids. V shed 4 bases, J shed 5 bases, and the junction held 5 bases outside the gene matches. The V gene's germline CDR1 is LGHNA and CDR2 YNFKEQ. For the CDR3, the DNA is TGTGCCAGCAGCCCACCCGACAGGGATAATTCACCCCTCCACTTT. Amino acid sequence: CASSPPDRDNSPLHF.

V is TRBV3-1 (or the pseudogene TRBV3-2) and J is TRBJ1-2, with 7 bases aligning to TRBD1. The CDR3 spans 14 residues. V was pared by 1 base and J by 7 bases, with 6 bases of the junction left unmatched. Germline CDR1 reads LGHDT; CDR2 reads YNNKEL (reference sequence). The chain's CDR3 is CASSQATGTVGYTF. CDR3 coding DNA: TGTGCCAGCAGCCAAGCCACCGGGACAGTTGGCTACACCTTC.

The chain joins TRBV19 to TRBJ2-1, with a weak D call TRBD2 (5 bases). Germline V gene sequence: CDR1 LNHDA, CDR2 SQIVND (reference sequence). Trimming took off 11 bases at V and 0 bases at J, with 20 bases between the two ends. The CDR3 contains 16 residues. CDR3 sequence (DNA): TGTGCCTTTACGCCTCCGGGGTCATTCTCCTACAATGAGCAGTTCTTC. It is translated as CAFTPPGSFSYNEQFF.

The CDR3 coding sequence is TGTGCCTGGAGTGTCGTCCAGGGTCGAAGCTACACCTTC. Translated: CAWSVVQGRSYTF. The gene calls are TRBV30 and TRBJ1-2; D is possibly TRBD1 (5 bases). The CDR3 is 13 amino acids. Looked up from germline, CDR1 is GTSNPN and CDR2 is SVGIG (reference sequence). The V and J ends lost 0 bases and 9 bases respectively, with 14 bases between them.

This chain uses TRBV6-2 or TRBV6-3 with TRBJ1-3, with D hard to call. V gave up 1 base and J gave up 7 bases, with 8 bases separating them. CDR1 is MNHEY and CDR2 is SVGEGT in the germline V gene. This CDR3 is built from 13 residues. This chain's CDR3 is CASSYFSVNTIYF. CDR3 DNA sequence: TGTGCCAGCAGTTACTTCTCGGTGAACACCATATATTTT.